The 32 T cell receptor beta chains below all came from one sample that was sequenced in a study of cytomegalovirus exposure and HLA in healthy donors. Clones were read by immunoSEQ multiplex PCR, and TCRdb kept only the in-frame ones, dropping some. The table has about 150,000 clones, approximately 86% seen once. Sequencing used PBMCs. These receptor sequences come from a man aged 18 to 29 in good health and CMV-seropositive.

DNA for the CDR3: TGCGCCAGCAGCCAAGAGGGGGGAGGGAACACTGAAGCTTTCTTT. Translated, it gives CASSQEGGGNTEAFF. The V gene is TRBV4-1, the J gene TRBJ1-1; perhaps TRBD1 as D (5 bases). Germline V gives CDR1 MGHRA, CDR2 YSYEKL. The CDR3 contains 15 residues. V lost 0 bases, J lost 1 base, and 9 bases lay in between.

This rearrangement joins TRBV2 to TRBJ2-2; D is unresolved. V was trimmed by 3 bases and J by 1 base, leaving 9 bases between them. Germline V lookup: CDR1 SNHLY, CDR2 FYNNEI. CDR3 length: 15 residues. In DNA, the CDR3 is TGTGCCAGCAGTGAGGGCTCTGGGAACACCGGGGAGCTGTTTTTT. Its protein product is CASSEGSGNTGELFF.

This chain links TRBV27 with TRBJ2-7, with 10 bases lining up with TRBD2. The germline V gene has CDR1 MNHEY and CDR2 SMNVEV (reference sequence). After removal of 6 bases from V and 2 bases from J, the junction contained 7 bases not matched to a gene. This CDR3 contains 15 residues. In DNA, the CDR3 is TGTGCCAGCAGACCACTAAGCGGGGGGGCCTACGAGCAGTACTTC. It encodes CASRPLSGGAYEQYF.

This sequence joins TRBV13 and TRBJ1-4, with D possibly matching TRBD1 (5 bases). With 4 bases removed from V and 0 bases from J, the gap between germline ends came to 15 bases. The CDR3 has 17 amino acids. Germline V gives CDR1 PRHDT, CDR2 FYEKMQ (reference sequence). CDR3 in amino acids: CASSSGGAGATNEKLFF. The CDR3 DNA reads as TGTGCCAGCAGCTCCGGCGGGGCGGGAGCAACTAATGAAAAACTGTTTTTT.

The rearrangement links TRBV30 to TRBJ1-4, with 9 positions matching TRBD1. There are 15 residues in the CDR3. The V gene's germline CDR1 is GTSNPN and CDR2 SVGIG (reference sequence). J lost 5 bases, V lost 2 bases, and 6 bases had no gene match. The CDR3 bases are TGTGCCTGGAGTCTTCAGACAGGGGGGAATGAAAAACTGTTTTTT. Its translation is CAWSLQTGGNEKLFF.

V usage is TRBV5-1 and J usage is TRBJ1-1; D unresolved. The germline V gene encodes CDR1 SGHRS and CDR2 YFSETQ. The CDR3 loop spans 13 amino acids. V lost 5 bases to trimming and J lost 1 base, with 9 bases between them. CDR3 coding DNA: TGCGCCAGCAGTGAGCGGGGGAACACTGAAGCTTTCTTT. Its translation is CASSERGNTEAFF.

This clone was recorded once. This chain joins TRBV4-2 and TRBJ1-1; D possibly corresponds to TRBD1 (5 bases). The CDR3 extends over 15 amino acids. V lost 1 base, J lost 1 base, and 10 bases lay in between. Germline assignment: CDR1 LGHNA and CDR2 YNFKEQ. The CDR3 spells CASSQGLGGNTEAFF. CDR3 coding DNA: TGTGCCAGCAGCCAAGGACTCGGGGGGAACACTGAAGCTTTCTTT.

V usage is TRBV7-9 and J usage is TRBJ1-5; D gene unclear. The V gene's germline CDR1 is SEHNR and CDR2 FQNEAQ (reference sequence). Trimming took off 5 bases at V and 0 bases at J, with 17 bases between the two ends. The CDR3 spans 17 residues. DNA of the CDR3: TGTGCCAGCAGCCAAATGATTGGGCACCTTAGCAATCAGCCCCAGCATTTT. Translated: CASSQMIGHLSNQPQHF.

This clone has just one count. The chain links TRBV1 to TRBJ2-1; whether TRBD2, the table's D call, matches the DNA was not checked. TRBV1 is described as a pseudogene. The CDR3 extends over 14 amino acids. The DNA for the CDR3 is TGCACCATCCCGTCCGAGAGCTCCTACAATGAGCAGTTCTTC. This codes for CTIPSESSYNEQFF.

The genes are TRBV27 and TRBJ1-5, with D uncertain. CDR1 MNHEY and CDR2 SMNVEV come from the germline V gene (reference sequence). The CDR3 consists of 15 residues. V lost 6 bases and J 6 bases, leaving 18 bases between the germline ends. CDR3 in DNA: TGTGCCAGCAGGTCAGTCACCTCCGCTGGTCAGCCCCAGCATTTT. As protein: CASRSVTSAGQPQHF.

This clone was counted between two and nine times. J is TRBJ2-3 and V is TRBV15; 7 positions agree with TRBD2. The V gene's germline CDR1 is LNHNV and CDR2 YYDKDF (reference sequence). The trim removed 1 base at V and 6 bases at J, leaving 13 bases unmatched. The CDR3 spans 17 residues. CDR3 DNA: TGTGCCACCAGCAGAGCTTCCGATCGCGGGGGAGGGGATACGCAGTATTTT. The encoded protein is CATSRASDRGGGDTQYF.

This clone was counted a single time. CDR3 in amino acids: CASSSTGTGNEGQFF. The CDR3 nucleotides read TGTGCCAGCAGCTCAACCGGGACAGGGAACGAGGGGCAGTTCTTC. The chain couples TRBV7-6 to TRBJ2-1; TRBD1 aligns across 9 bases. Germline V lookup: CDR1 SGHVS, CDR2 FNYEAQ. V shed 4 bases, J shed 12 bases, and the junction held 13 bases outside the gene matches. This CDR3 is 15 amino acids long.

This rearrangement joins TRBV29-1 to TRBJ1-2, with no clear D. Trimming shortened V by 3 bases and J by 0 bases, and 11 bases separated the two germline ends. CDR3 size: 14 residues. Germline V CDR1 and CDR2: SQVTM, ANQGSEA. CDR3 nucleotides: TGCAGCGTTGAGATGGCAGACACTAACTATGGCTACACCTTC. Protein product: CSVEMADTNYGYTF.

The J gene is TRBJ2-3, the V gene TRBV9; D call uncertain. CDR3 length: 13 residues. V was shortened by 1 base and J by 4 bases, with 7 bases between the two germline ends. The V gene's germline CDR1 is SGDLS and CDR2 YYNGEE. The CDR3 region is CASSVMGADTQYF. In DNA form, the CDR3 reads TGTGCCAGCAGCGTAATGGGCGCAGATACGCAGTATTTT.

This chain connects TRBV5-4 to TRBJ1-1; a possible D gene is TRBD1 (5 bases). With 6 bases removed from V and 1 base from J, the gap between germline ends came to 13 bases. The CDR3 is made up of 14 amino acids. Germline loops: CDR1 SGHNT, CDR2 YYREEE (reference sequence). The CDR3 coding sequence is TGTGCCAGCACCCTGCAGGGCGCGAACACTGAAGCTTTCTTT. Its protein product is CASTLQGANTEAFF. Drawing the rest from reference TRBV5-4 and TRBJ1-1, the complete variable domain is ETGVTQSPTHLIKTRGQQVTLRCSSQSGHNTVSWYQQALGQGPQFIFQYYREEENGRGNFPPRFSGLQFPNYSSELNVNALELDDSALYLCASTLQGANTEAFFGQGTRLTVV.

The chain joins TRBV15 to TRBJ2-5, with TRBD1 as a possible D gene (5 bases). Germline CDR1 and CDR2: LNHNV and YYDKDF (reference sequence). The CDR3 has 12 amino acids. Trimming took 1 base from V and 7 from J, leaving 7 bases between them. The CDR3 is CATSRATGTQYF. The CDR3 region has the DNA TGTGCCACCAGCAGAGCCACAGGGACCCAGTACTTC.

The chain employs TRBV13 and TRBJ1-1, with D maybe TRBD1 (6 bases). Germline V gene sequence: CDR1 PRHDT, CDR2 FYEKMQ (reference sequence). The CDR3 contains 12 residues. With 6 bases removed from V and 6 bases from J, the gap between germline ends came to 11 bases. For the CDR3, the DNA is TGTGCCAGCAGACTAGGGGGGGCTGAAGCTTTCTTT. Translated: CASRLGGAEAFF.

The DNA of the CDR3 is TGTGCCATCAGTGAGTCGAAAGGAGGTGACGGGGAGCTGTTTTTT. It codes for CAISESKGGDGELFF. The genes are TRBV10-3 and TRBJ2-2, with D possibly matching TRBD2 (5 bases). CDR3 length: 15 residues. The germline V gene has CDR1 ENHRY and CDR2 SYGVKD. The V gene lost 0 bases and the J gene lost 7 bases, with 12 bases spanning the gap.

This rearrangement joins TRBV7-6 to TRBJ1-3, with 7 bases identical to TRBD1. Germline-derived CDR1 and CDR2 are SGHVS and FNYEAQ. The trim removed 2 bases at V and 2 bases at J, leaving 6 bases unmatched. The CDR3 loop spans 16 amino acids. The CDR3 reads CASSLSTTGAGNTIYF. CDR3 in DNA: TGTGCCAGCAGCTTAAGTACCACAGGGGCTGGAAACACCATATATTTT.

The sample holds one count of this clone. V gene TRBV5-8 combines with J gene TRBJ2-7, with TRBD2 identical over 13 bases. From germline, CDR1 is SGHTS and CDR2 YDEGEE. J was trimmed by 5 bases and V by 3 bases; bases with no gene match: 5. This CDR3 is 15 amino acids long. DNA of the CDR3: TGTGCCAGCAGCTGGGGGACTAGCGGGAAGGACGAGCAGTACTTC. Its protein is CASSWGTSGKDEQYF.

This clone was observed once. The chain has TRBV5-1 and TRBJ2-7; D gene unclear. CDR3 length: 13 residues. Trimming pared 3 bases from V and 3 bases from J, leaving 10 bases between. CDR1 is SGHRS and CDR2 is YFSETQ in the germline V gene. For the CDR3, the DNA is TGCGCCAGCAGCTCCAACCTAAACTACGAGCAGTACTTC. It is translated as CASSSNLNYEQYF.

CDR3 region: CASSLNRGTSYEQYF. The CDR3 nucleotides read TGTGCCAGCAGCTTGAATCGGGGGACCTCCTACGAGCAGTACTTC. The chain has TRBV5-4 and TRBJ2-7, with D possibly TRBD2 on 6 matching bases. Trimming pared 1 base from V and 0 bases from J, leaving 11 bases between. The germline gives CDR1 SGHNT, CDR2 YYREEE (reference sequence). CDR3 length: 15 amino acids. Combining the CDR3 with reference TRBV5-4 and TRBJ2-7 gives the whole variable domain ETGVTQSPTHLIKTRGQQVTLRCSSQSGHNTVSWYQQALGQGPQFIFQYYREEENGRGNFPPRFSGLQFPNYSSELNVNALELDDSALYLCASSLNRGTSYEQYFGPGTRLTVT.

The chain has TRBV9 and TRBJ1-2; 8 positions agree with TRBD1. CDR3 length: 18 residues. V was clipped by 3 bases and J by 4 bases; unmatched bases: 17. Germline V gene data show CDR1 as SGDLS and CDR2 as YYNGEE. This CDR3 is CASSAHLGQGSVSYGYTF. The CDR3 region has the DNA TGTGCCAGCAGCGCTCATCTCGGACAGGGATCGGTATCCTATGGCTACACCTTC.

The chain uses TRBV19 and TRBJ1-1; D remains unclear. Trimming pared 7 bases from V and 4 bases from J, leaving 10 bases between. This CDR3 has 12 amino acids. Looked up from germline, CDR1 is LNHDA and CDR2 is SQIVND (reference sequence). CDR3 amino acids: CASTWGGTEAFF. The CDR3 DNA follows: TGTGCCAGTACTTGGGGAGGCACTGAAGCTTTCTTT.

V and J are TRBV21-1 and TRBJ1-1; TRBD1, as called in the table, went unchecked against the DNA. TRBV21-1 is marked as a pseudogene. The CDR3 runs 12 residues. CDR3 in DNA: TGTGCCAGCAGGGAAGAACAGCCTGAAGCTTTCTTT. Protein sequence: CASREEQPEAFF.

This chain joins TRBV6-5 and TRBJ1-1; 9 nucleotides line up with TRBD1. The CDR3 is 15 residues long. The V gene's germline CDR1 is MNHEY and CDR2 SVGAGI. Losses at the gene ends were 2 bases for V and 6 bases for J; bases not matched to a gene: 7. CDR3 DNA sequence: TGTGCCAGCAGTTACAAAGGACAGGGGTGGTCTGAAGCTTTCTTT. Its translation is CASSYKGQGWSEAFF.

This clone was recorded many times. This rearrangement joins TRBV6-1 to TRBJ2-5; 13 bases align to TRBD2. The germline CDR1 and CDR2 sequences are MNHNS and SASEGT. The CDR3 contains 15 residues. V dropped 2 bases and J dropped 5; count of bases not matched to a gene: 2. The CDR3 DNA reads as TGTGCCAGCAGTGAAACTAGCGGGGGGGCGGAGACCCAGTACTTC. Its protein is CASSETSGGAETQYF.

The chain couples TRBV2 to TRBJ2-1; 8 bases align to TRBD1. Germline assignment: CDR1 SNHLY and CDR2 FYNNEI. With 8 bases clipped from V and 6 bases from J, the junction kept 9 bases outside the gene matches. The CDR3 consists of 14 residues. CDR3 sequence: CASGLRTGSNEQFF. CDR3 DNA: TGTGCCAGCGGCCTTAGGACAGGGAGCAATGAGCAGTTCTTC.

This clone appeared once. V is TRBV11-2 and J is TRBJ1-1, with a weak D call TRBD1 (5 bases). CDR3 length: 13 residues. The V gene's germline CDR1 is SGHAT and CDR2 FQNNGV. Trimming shortened V by 2 bases and J by 8 bases, and 12 bases separated the two germline ends. CDR3 nucleotides: TGTGCCAGCAGCTTACCGGGGGGTGGGGAAGCTTTCTTT. This encodes CASSLPGGGEAFF.

This clone was detected once. CDR3 sequence reads: CASTLVGHGYEQYF. The CDR3 region has the DNA TGTGCCAGCACCCTGGTCGGACACGGGTACGAGCAGTACTTC. The gene calls are TRBV6-1 and TRBJ2-7; tentative D call: TRBD1 (5 bases). V lost 7 bases and J 4 bases, leaving 17 bases between the germline ends. The germline V gene has CDR1 MNHNS and CDR2 SASEGT. The CDR3 length is 14 residues.

The chain carries TRBV30 and TRBJ1-3; no definite D call. The CDR3 has 15 residues. Germline V gene data show CDR1 as GTSNPN and CDR2 as SVGIG (reference sequence). The V end was cut by 5 bases, the J end by 0 bases, with 14 bases between. As DNA, the CDR3 is TGTGCCTGGGAGGGTCACACGATCTCTGGAAACACCATATATTTT. This codes for CAWEGHTISGNTIYF.

The V call is TRBV28, the J call TRBJ1-2; D might be TRBD1 (5 bases). Trimming removed 8 bases at V and 8 bases at J, with 24 bases between. The CDR3 consists of 15 residues. Germline CDR1 is MDHEN and CDR2 is SYDVKM. The DNA for the CDR3 is TGTGCCAGCTCCTCGACCGGGGGGAGATCGGGAGGCTACACCTTC. Its protein product is CASSSTGGRSGGYTF.